This note documents a single T cell receptor beta chain sequence. This sample was taken from a study of radiation and T cells in renal cell carcinoma. This CDR3 has 16 residues. CDR1 and CDR2 (germline): SGHRS, YFSETQ. J was trimmed by 8 bases and V by 4 bases; bases with no gene match: 14. The treatment denotes: treatment-naive control, cytoreductive nephrectomy. The table came from immunoSEQ multiplex PCR; TCRdb's copy has only in-frame clones and leaves some out. The data show 20,000 to 25,000 clones, about 62% seen once. The receptor was isolated from a middle-aged man with renal cell carcinoma. Sample: tumor tissue, taken from a patient whose treatment was nephrectomy without radiotherapy. The V call is TRBV5-1, the J call TRBJ1-4, with 7 nucleotides matching TRBD1. As DNA, the CDR3 is TGCGCCAGCAGCCCCCTGGGTAGGCAGGGGGGAGAAAAACTGTTTTTT. Translating gives CASSPLGRQGGEKLFF.